The following is a TCR beta chain sequence with its context. The antigen remains unidentified. The data were obtained in a study of siplizumab effects on memory and regulatory T cells. This CDR3 has 15 amino acids. Germline CDR1 and CDR2: MGHDK and SYGVNS. The V end lost 5 bases, the J end lost 0 bases, and 12 bases lay between the germline ends. The study, taken as a whole, reports: Unstimulated subset assignment was obtained for only a minor fraction of alloreactive clones. Siplizumab significantly brought down the alloreactive sequences that trace back to unstimulated CD4+ memory cells.

TCRdb's copy holds only in-frame clones and misses some; the assay was immunoSEQ multiplex PCR. The data contain 87,000 or so clones, approximately 90% of them singletons. What was sequenced was CD4+ T cells sorted from blood. This chain links TRBV25-1 with TRBJ2-3; no firm D call. The TCR comes from a human donor in good health. CDR3 region: CASSRAAPSTDTQYF. CDR3 bases: TGTGCCAGCAGTAGGGCAGCCCCTAGCACAGATACGCAGTATTTT.